The rows below give T cell receptor beta chains drawn from one sample of a study of blood T cell repertoires in COVID-19. Profiled with immunoSEQ multiplex PCR; TCRdb holds only in-frame clones, not every one. There are some 160,000 clones in the sample; approximately 91% occur only once, and roughly 5.3% lies in the top ten. The sample consisted of peripheral blood. These receptors all stem from a man aged 18 to 30 with COVID-19, enrolled during active disease. The CDR3 runs from the conserved cysteine through the conserved F or W. A D gene is named only where the DNA matches it firmly. Clone size is shown for a subset of rows, as once, few, many or a class of expanded clone.

abundance: .
j_gene: TRBJ1-6
d_gene: TRBD1
v_gene: TRBV28
CDR3nt: TGTGCCAGCAGGAGGACAGGGCCTAATTCACCCCTCCACTTT
CDR3aa: CASRRTGPNSPLHF

abundance: .
j_gene: TRBJ1-3
d_gene: TRBD1
v_gene: TRBV7-2
CDR3nt: TGTGCCAGCAGCTTAGATACAGGGGCTGGAAACACCATATATTTT
CDR3aa: CASSLDTGAGNTIYF

abundance: .
j_gene: TRBJ1-2
d_gene: TRBD1
v_gene: TRBV9
CDR3nt: TGTGCCAGCAGCGGTGACAGGGGCAACTATGGCTACACCTTC
CDR3aa: CASSGDRGNYGYTF

abundance: .
j_gene: TRBJ2-7
d_gene: TRBD2
v_gene: TRBV7-2
CDR3nt: TGTGCCAGCAGCTCGCTAGCGGGAGACTACGAGCAGTACTTC
CDR3aa: CASSSLAGDYEQYF

abundance: .
j_gene: TRBJ1-1
d_gene: .
v_gene: TRBV6-1
CDR3nt: TGTGCCAGCAGTGAAAGGAGGGGCATACGGAGAGCTTTCTTT
CDR3aa: CASSERRGIRRAFF

abundance: .
j_gene: TRBJ1-5
d_gene: TRBD1
v_gene: TRBV6-5
CDR3nt: TGTGCCAGCAGTCCTATAGGACAGGGCGCTCAGCCCCAGCATTTT
CDR3aa: CASSPIGQGAQPQHF

abundance: .
j_gene: TRBJ2-7
d_gene: .
v_gene: TRBV9
CDR3nt: TGTGCCAGCAGCTCAGATGCGGCGGAGAGCTCCTACGAGCAGTACTTC
CDR3aa: CASSSDAAESSYEQYF

abundance: few
j_gene: TRBJ1-2
d_gene: .
v_gene: TRBV5-1
CDR3nt: TGCGCGATCCCCCGGGGTATTCAGAAGGCTAACTATGGCTACACCTTC
CDR3aa: CAIPRGIQKANYGYTF

abundance: .
j_gene: TRBJ1-1
d_gene: .
v_gene: TRBV27
CDR3nt: TGTGCCAGCGGGCAGGGGACTGAAGCTTTCTTT
CDR3aa: CASGQGTEAFF

abundance: .
j_gene: TRBJ2-6
d_gene: .
v_gene: TRBV7-8
CDR3nt: TGTGCCAGCAGCTCCCGGGATCCTGGGGCCAACGTCCTGACTTTC
CDR3aa: CASSSRDPGANVLTF

abundance: .
j_gene: TRBJ1-2
d_gene: .
v_gene: TRBV5-6
CDR3nt: TGTGCCAGCAGCAATCCATCGGCGGTCTATGGCTACACCTTC
CDR3aa: CASSNPSAVYGYTF

abundance: .
j_gene: TRBJ1-1
d_gene: TRBD1
v_gene: TRBV6-5
CDR3nt: TGTGCCAGCAGTTACCTGGACAGGGCGACTGAAGCTTTCTTT
CDR3aa: CASSYLDRATEAFF

abundance: .
j_gene: TRBJ2-1
d_gene: TRBD2
v_gene: TRBV5-1
CDR3nt: TGCGCCAGCAGGCTACTAGCGGGAGATGAGCAGTTCTTC
CDR3aa: CASRLLAGDEQFF

abundance: .
j_gene: TRBJ1-5
d_gene: .
v_gene: TRBV19
CDR3nt: TGTGCCAGTATAGGGTCGACGGGGAGGGGGTATCAGCCCCAGCATTTT
CDR3aa: CASIGSTGRGYQPQHF

abundance: .
j_gene: TRBJ1-2
d_gene: TRBD1
v_gene: TRBV27
CDR3nt: TGTGCCAGCAGGGGGACAGCCAACTATGGCTACACCTTC
CDR3aa: CASRGTANYGYTF

abundance: once
j_gene: TRBJ2-2
d_gene: .
v_gene: TRBV19
CDR3nt: TGTGCCAGTATCGGGGGGCTTCCCACCGGGGAGCTGTTTTTT
CDR3aa: CASIGGLPTGELFF

abundance: .
j_gene: TRBJ2-7
d_gene: .
v_gene: TRBV7-2
CDR3nt: TGTGCCAGCAGCTTAGTCCCGGCAGGGCACTACGAGCAGTACTTC
CDR3aa: CASSLVPAGHYEQYF

abundance: few
j_gene: TRBJ1-6
d_gene: TRBD1
v_gene: TRBV19
CDR3nt: TGTGCCAGTAGTACTCGACAGGGTCGGAATTCACCCCTCCACTTT
CDR3aa: CASSTRQGRNSPLHF

abundance: once
j_gene: TRBJ1-3
d_gene: TRBD1
v_gene: TRBV18
CDR3nt: TGTGCCAGCTCACCACCATGGACAGGGCCTGGAAACACCATATATTTT
CDR3aa: CASSPPWTGPGNTIYF

abundance: .
j_gene: TRBJ2-7
d_gene: TRBD2
v_gene: TRBV28
CDR3nt: TGTGCCAGCAGGGACCCCCGCGGGAGATTCACCTACGAGCAGTACTTC
CDR3aa: CASRDPRGRFTYEQYF

abundance: .
j_gene: TRBJ1-1
d_gene: .
v_gene: TRBV28
CDR3nt: TGTGCCAGCAAGGAGGTGAACACTGAAGCTTTCTTT
CDR3aa: CASKEVNTEAFF

abundance: .
j_gene: TRBJ1-6
d_gene: .
v_gene: TRBV5-6
CDR3nt: TGTGCCAGCAGCTTTGGGCCGGGGAATTCACCCCTCCACTTT
CDR3aa: CASSFGPGNSPLHF

abundance: once
j_gene: TRBJ1-6
d_gene: .
v_gene: TRBV9
CDR3nt: TGTGCCAGCAGCGTAGGATTTCAGGCTAATTCACCCCTCCACTTT
CDR3aa: CASSVGFQANSPLHF

abundance: once
j_gene: TRBJ1-5
d_gene: .
v_gene: TRBV19
CDR3nt: TGTGCCAGCACAAGAGTTCCGGGGGATTTGGATCAGCCCCAGCATTTT
CDR3aa: CASTRVPGDLDQPQHF

abundance: .
j_gene: TRBJ2-7
d_gene: .
v_gene: TRBV7-6
CDR3nt: TGTGCCAGCAGCTTGGCCTCTGGCCGAGGAGTTTCCTACGAGCAGTACTTC
CDR3aa: CASSLASGRGVSYEQYF

abundance: .
j_gene: TRBJ1-4
d_gene: .
v_gene: TRBV7-2
CDR3nt: TGTGCCAGCAGCGCGGAGGGGGGGCCTAATGAAAAACTGTTTTTT
CDR3aa: CASSAEGGPNEKLFF

abundance: .
j_gene: TRBJ2-7
d_gene: .
v_gene: TRBV4-2
CDR3nt: TGTGCCAGCAGCCAAGATGGGGGACTCACAGAGACCTACGAGCAGTACTTC
CDR3aa: CASSQDGGLTETYEQYF

abundance: .
j_gene: TRBJ1-3
d_gene: TRBD1
v_gene: TRBV9
CDR3nt: TGTGCCAGCAGCTCTCACCCACTGGACAGGGCTGGAAACACCATATATTTT
CDR3aa: CASSSHPLDRAGNTIYF

abundance: .
j_gene: TRBJ2-7
d_gene: TRBD2
v_gene: TRBV28
CDR3nt: TGTGCCAGCAGTTTACGGACTAGCGGCCGGAGAGGAGAGCAGTACTTC
CDR3aa: CASSLRTSGRRGEQYF

abundance: .
j_gene: TRBJ2-1
d_gene: TRBD2
v_gene: TRBV29-1
CDR3nt: TGCAGCGGAGGGACTAGCGGGTTCAATGAGCAGTTCTTC
CDR3aa: CSGGTSGFNEQFF

abundance: .
j_gene: TRBJ2-2
d_gene: .
v_gene: TRBV5-1
CDR3nt: TGCGCCAGCAGCTTGGACGGGAGAGACACCGGGGAGCTGTTTTTT
CDR3aa: CASSLDGRDTGELFF

abundance: .
j_gene: TRBJ2-1
d_gene: TRBD2
v_gene: TRBV9
CDR3nt: TGTGCCAGCGACATTATGGGCGGGAGCTCCTACAATGAGCAGTTCTTC
CDR3aa: CASDIMGGSSYNEQFF

abundance: .
j_gene: TRBJ2-7
d_gene: .
v_gene: TRBV30
CDR3nt: TGTGCCTGGAGTTTTGGCCCGCCCGACGAGCAGTACTTC
CDR3aa: CAWSFGPPDEQYF

abundance: .
j_gene: TRBJ2-7
d_gene: .
v_gene: TRBV28
CDR3nt: TGTGCCAGCAGTTTACGCAGGGTACCCTCCTACGAGCAGTACTTC
CDR3aa: CASSLRRVPSYEQYF

abundance: .
j_gene: TRBJ1-4
d_gene: TRBD1
v_gene: TRBV28
CDR3nt: TGTGCCAGCAGTCCCGCCCCGACAGGGCCCCTCTCAACTAATGAAAAACTGCTTTTT
CDR3aa: CASSPAPTGPLSTNEKLLF

abundance: .
j_gene: TRBJ1-1
d_gene: .
v_gene: TRBV6-5
CDR3nt: TGTGCCAGCAGTACCGGCCACGAGGGCGCTTTCTTT
CDR3aa: CASSTGHEGAFF

abundance: .
j_gene: TRBJ1-6
d_gene: .
v_gene: TRBV27
CDR3nt: TGTGCCAGCAGTTTTGGGGGGGCGAGGACACCCCTCCACTTT
CDR3aa: CASSFGGARTPLHF

abundance: .
j_gene: TRBJ1-5
d_gene: TRBD1
v_gene: TRBV19
CDR3nt: TGTGCCAGTAGTCCAAGACAGGGAACTAGCAATCAGCCCCAGCATTTT
CDR3aa: CASSPRQGTSNQPQHF

abundance: .
j_gene: TRBJ2-1
d_gene: .
v_gene: TRBV7-2
CDR3nt: TGTGCCAGCAGCCTCACGGGGGGCCCACACAATGAGCAGTTCTTC
CDR3aa: CASSLTGGPHNEQFF

abundance: .
j_gene: TRBJ2-3
d_gene: .
v_gene: TRBV15
CDR3nt: TGTGCCACCAGCAGAGGACCGGGAGATACGCAGTATTTT
CDR3aa: CATSRGPGDTQYF

abundance: .
j_gene: TRBJ1-4
d_gene: TRBD1
v_gene: TRBV18
CDR3nt: TGTGCCAGCTCACCATCAGGGGGAACTAATGAAAAACTGCTTTTT
CDR3aa: CASSPSGGTNEKLLF

abundance: .
j_gene: TRBJ2-3
d_gene: TRBD2
v_gene: TRBV6-2/TRBV6-3
CDR3nt: TGTGCCAGCAGTCGTCGGACTAGCGGGAGGTCCGCAGATACGCAGTATTTT
CDR3aa: CASSRRTSGRSADTQYF

abundance: .
j_gene: TRBJ1-5
d_gene: .
v_gene: TRBV6-5
CDR3nt: TGTGCCAGCAGGGCAGGGATCAATCAGCCCCAGCATTTT
CDR3aa: CASRAGINQPQHF

abundance: .
j_gene: TRBJ1-5
d_gene: TRBD1
v_gene: TRBV6-6
CDR3nt: TGTGCCAGCAGTTACGACAGGGCATATAGCAATCAGCCCCAGCATTTT
CDR3aa: CASSYDRAYSNQPQHF

abundance: .
j_gene: TRBJ1-1
d_gene: .
v_gene: TRBV2
CDR3nt: TGTGCCAGCAGTGCACAGGTGGGGAACACTGAAGCTTTCTTT
CDR3aa: CASSAQVGNTEAFF

abundance: once
j_gene: TRBJ2-7
d_gene: TRBD1
v_gene: TRBV15
CDR3nt: TGTGCCACCAGCAGACACTTACCCCGGGACAGGTACTACGAGCAGTACTTC
CDR3aa: CATSRHLPRDRYYEQYF

abundance: .
j_gene: TRBJ1-5
d_gene: .
v_gene: TRBV19
CDR3nt: TGTGCCAGTAGTATTTGGCAGGGTAACTTCATTAATCAGCCCCAGCATTTT
CDR3aa: CASSIWQGNFINQPQHF

abundance: .
j_gene: TRBJ2-7
d_gene: .
v_gene: TRBV9
CDR3nt: TGTGCCAGCAGCGTAGGAGCCGACTCTTCTTACGAGCAGTACTTC
CDR3aa: CASSVGADSSYEQYF

abundance: .
j_gene: TRBJ2-2
d_gene: TRBD2
v_gene: TRBV28
CDR3nt: TGTGCCAGCAGTTTATTAGCGGGAAACACCGGGGAGCTGTTTTTT
CDR3aa: CASSLLAGNTGELFF

abundance: .
j_gene: TRBJ2-7
d_gene: .
v_gene: TRBV20-1
CDR3nt: TGCAGTGCAGAGAGGGAGGCCGAGCAGTACTTC
CDR3aa: CSAEREAEQYF

abundance: .
j_gene: TRBJ1-4
d_gene: .
v_gene: TRBV18
CDR3nt: TGTGCCAGCTCACCGGGACTCCTTGCAACTAATGAAAAACTGTTTTTT
CDR3aa: CASSPGLLATNEKLFF

abundance: .
j_gene: TRBJ1-2
d_gene: .
v_gene: TRBV9
CDR3nt: TGTGCCAGCAGGACCGGTCTCGGAGGAGGCTACACCTTC
CDR3aa: CASRTGLGGGYTF

abundance: .
j_gene: TRBJ2-7
d_gene: TRBD2
v_gene: TRBV28
CDR3nt: TGTGCCAGCAGTTTCGTCGGACTAGCGGGAGGGGAATACGAGCAGTACTTC
CDR3aa: CASSFVGLAGGEYEQYF

abundance: .
j_gene: TRBJ1-1
d_gene: TRBD1
v_gene: TRBV6-2/TRBV6-3
CDR3nt: TGTGCCAGCAGTTACATGAGCCCCGGGACAGGGTATTTCTTT
CDR3aa: CASSYMSPGTGYFF

abundance: .
j_gene: TRBJ1-2
d_gene: .
v_gene: TRBV5-6
CDR3nt: TGTGCCAGCAGCCTCGGGTCCAGAGACTATGGCTACACCTTC
CDR3aa: CASSLGSRDYGYTF